The T cell receptor (beta chain) under discussion was sequenced for a study of cytomegalovirus exposure and HLA in healthy donors. Whole-study results and caveats: Cytomegalovirus-associated TCR beta chains were listed, numbering 150 to 200.

Concerning this clone: No antigen is known for it.

PCR involved 60 Vbeta and 13 Jbeta primers. Sequencing used immunoSEQ multiplex PCR; TCRdb keeps in-frame clones, though not all of them. The table shows around 200,000 clones, with over 70% occurring only once. The V gene's germline CDR1 is MNHNY and CDR2 SVGAGI (reference sequence). V was shortened by 5 bases and J by 0 bases, with 8 bases between the two germline ends. This CDR3 has 14 residues. V usage is TRBV6-6 and J usage is TRBJ1-5, with a tentative D call TRBD1 (5 bases). Sequences were obtained from PBMCs. The origin of this receptor is a woman between 25 and 40 years old in good health and CMV-seropositive. In DNA, the CDR3 is TGTGCCAGCAGTAATGGACATAGCAATCAGCCCCAGCATTTT. This codes for CASSNGHSNQPQHF.